This TCR beta chain was sequenced in a study of blood T cell repertoires in COVID-19. Trimming took off 4 bases at V and 8 bases at J, with 12 bases between the two ends. Germline V gene lookup returns CDR1 SGHTS and CDR2 YDEGEE. The length of the CDR3 is 12 residues. Assay: immunoSEQ multiplex PCR; the TCRdb copy retains only in-frame clones and omits some. The table records over 250,000 clones, roughly 85% of them present only once. Participant ages covered about 18 to 89 years across about two dozen US areas. In assigning cohorts, the study relied on participant-reported clinical history. This sequence was found in a man aged 35 to 55 who had been exposed to COVID-19. Sequencing was carried out using PBMCs or T cells enriched from blood (not recorded which). The chain links TRBV5-8 to TRBJ1-2; the D is unclear. The CDR3 sequence: CASSPGGYGYTF. The CDR3 DNA reads TGTGCCAGCAGCCCCGGCGGATACGGCTACACCTTC.